Below, 3 T cell receptor beta chains from the same sample are listed, as sequenced in a study of cytomegalovirus exposure and HLA in healthy donors. In the PCR, 60 Vbeta and 13 Jbeta primers were used. Sequenced by immunoSEQ multiplex PCR; TCRdb stores in-frame clones only, minus some. This sample has fewer than 250,000 clones; 80% to 90% occur once, and the top ten carry approximately 2.9%. The sample comprised PBMCs. The receptors come from a man in his thirties or forties in good health and CMV-seronegative.

The chain links TRBV7-2 to TRBJ2-2; the D gene is possibly TRBD1 (6 bases). Trimming took off 5 bases at V and 1 base at J, with 8 bases between the two ends. The CDR3 length is 14 residues. Germline CDR1 reads SGHTA; CDR2 reads FQGNSA. CDR3 region: CASSQQGNTGELFF. The DNA for the CDR3 is TGTGCCAGCAGCCAACAGGGGAACACCGGGGAGCTGTTTTTT. The full variable domain, completed using reference TRBV7-2 and TRBJ2-2, is GAGVSQSPSNKVTEKGKDVELRCDPISGHTALYWYRQSLGQGLEFLIYFQGNSAPDKSGLPSDRFSAERTGGSVSTLTIQRTQQEDSAVYLCASSQQGNTGELFFGEGSRLTVL.

In nucleotides, the CDR3 is TGTGCCAGCACCCTACTCCGGGACTCGAGCTCCTACGAGCAGTACTTC. Translation gives CASTLLRDSSSYEQYF. This chain uses TRBV5-6 with TRBJ2-5; weak D call: TRBD2 (6 bases). The better agreement between TRBJ2-7 and the DNA end casts doubt on the J call. CDR1 and CDR2 (germline): SGHDT, YYEEEE. The CDR3 length is 16 residues.

This clone has just a few counts. The chain carries TRBV27 and TRBJ2-7, with 7 bases fitting TRBD1. V lost 5 bases and J lost 1; bases outside the gene matches: 11. Germline V gene data show CDR1 as MNHEY and CDR2 as SMNVEV (reference sequence). The CDR3 totals 16 residues. CDR3 sequence reads: CASSPREGGVSYEQYF. The CDR3 nucleotides read TGTGCCAGCAGTCCTCGGGAAGGGGGCGTATCCTACGAGCAGTACTTC.